This TCR beta chain was obtained from a study of sequential checkpoint blockade in melanoma. Germline loops: CDR1 SGHRS, CDR2 YFSETQ. The CDR3 is made up of 15 amino acids. Trimming at V came to 3 bases and at J to 4 bases, leaving 8 bases not matched to a gene. The treatment: randomized to nivolumab then ipilimumab (arm A) or the reverse (arm B). DNA-damaging chemotherapy had not been given to any patient beforehand. Here immunoSEQ multiplex PCR was the method, and the copy in TCRdb shows in-frame clones only, minus some. The table lists 10,000 to 15,000 clones, around 67% of them singletons. The sequence was collected from a human donor with melanoma. This material consisted of CD8+ T cells sorted from blood (inferred from file names), taken from a patient given nivolumab and ipilimumab in sequence. This sequence joins TRBV5-1 and TRBJ2-7; TRBD2 matches at 9 bases. The CDR3 bases are TGCGCCAGCAGCTCCTATAGCGGGAGTGGGTACGAGCAGTACTTC. Its protein is CASSSYSGSGYEQYF. Filled out from reference TRBV5-1 and TRBJ2-7, the complete variable domain reads KAGVTQTPRYLIKTRGQQVTLSCSPISGHRSVSWYQQTPGQGLQFLFEYFSETQRNKGNFPGRFSGRQFSNSRSEMNVSTLELGDSALYLCASSSYSGSGYEQYFGPGTRLTVT.